The clone carrying this TCR beta chain has just one count. Its specificity is not known. The assay was immunoSEQ multiplex PCR, and TCRdb's table has in-frame clones only and misses some. The sample has about 1.9 million clones, just under 95% seen once. This CDR3 spans 18 amino acids. Germline V gene data show CDR1 as MNHEY and CDR2 as SMNVEV (reference sequence). V trimming: 0 bases; J trimming: 2 bases; junction bases outside the gene matches: 10. This specimen belongs to a study of shared clonotypes between healthy human individuals. Naive CD8 isolation took CD45RO-negative cells positively selected for CCR7 and excluded terminally differentiated effector memory CD45RA+ cells. Whole-study results and caveats: Tissue TCR repertoires likely differ from these blood-only repertoires.

This receptor was obtained from a man aged 18 to 29 in good health. Some clones in this sample may be carry-over from other donors' samples. The rearrangement joins TRBV27 to TRBJ2-3; 8 positions agree with TRBD2. Material: naive CD8+ T cells from PBMCs. The CDR3 nucleotides read TGTGCCAGCAGTTTATCTTCAGGTCCTAGCGGGCTCACAGATACGCAGTATTTT. The encoded protein is CASSLSSGPSGLTDTQYF.